A single sample gave rise to the 27 T cell receptor beta chains below, sequenced in a study of neoadjuvant anti-PD-1 for oral cavity cancer. Using immunoSEQ multiplex PCR, the repertoire was profiled, and TCRdb retains in-frame clones only, with some absent. This sample carries under 7,000 clones, roughly three fifths of them seen once, and the ten largest clones take 7.5% to 9.5%. The sample in question was tumor tissue, obtained before nivolumab (anti-PD-1) treatment. These receptors all stem from a person between 40 and 85 years old with oral cavity squamous cell carcinoma.

The rearrangement links TRBV5-1 to TRBJ1-5; D is unresolved. Trimming took off 4 bases at V and 8 bases at J, with 19 bases between the two ends. The CDR3 length is 15 residues. The germline gives CDR1 SGHRS, CDR2 YFSETQ. CDR3 in DNA: TGCGCCAGCAGCGACGGACGGTCCGACGAAAAGCCCCAGCATTTT. Translated: CASSDGRSDEKPQHF. The full variable domain, rest sourced from reference TRBV5-1 and TRBJ1-5, is KAGVTQTPRYLIKTRGQQVTLSCSPISGHRSVSWYQQTPGQGLQFLFEYFSETQRNKGNFPGRFSGRQFSNSRSEMNVSTLELGDSALYLCASSDGRSDEKPQHFGDGTRLSIL.

The chain has TRBV5-1 and TRBJ2-1, with 7 bases matching TRBD2. CDR1 is SGHRS and CDR2 is YFSETQ in the germline V gene. The CDR3 runs to 15 residues. The ends lost 4 bases at V and 5 bases at J; junction bases unmatched: 9. The CDR3 is CASSASWGGNNEQFF. The CDR3 bases are TGCGCCAGCAGCGCGTCGTGGGGGGGAAACAATGAGCAGTTCTTC.

This clone was counted a few times. This chain joins TRBV13 and TRBJ2-2; TRBD1 is a possible D gene (5 bases). V shed 5 bases and J shed 4 bases, with 17 bases lying between them. Per germline, CDR1 PRHDT and CDR2 FYEKMQ (reference sequence). The CDR3 is made up of 16 amino acids. CDR3 sequence (DNA): TGTGCCAGCAGCCGGAACCAGGGTTCCCCCACCGGGGAGCTGTTTTTT. Translation: CASSRNQGSPTGELFF.

The chain has TRBV11-2 and TRBJ1-5; possible D gene TRBD1, 5 bases. The ends were cut back, 0 bases at V and 6 bases at J, with 6 bases in the middle. The germline V gene encodes CDR1 SGHAT and CDR2 FQNNGV. The CDR3 spans 13 residues. DNA of the CDR3: TGTGCCAGCAGCTTAGATCAGGGTCAGCCCCAGCATTTT. Translating gives CASSLDQGQPQHF.

The chain uses TRBV29-1 and TRBJ2-7; a possible D gene is TRBD1 (5 bases). V lost 7 bases and J 0 bases, leaving 10 bases between the germline ends. This CDR3 has 12 amino acids. CDR1 is SQVTM and CDR2 is ANQGSEA in the germline V gene. The CDR3 region is CSATASSYEQYF. CDR3 sequence (DNA): TGCAGCGCGACAGCGAGCTCCTACGAGCAGTACTTC.

The sample holds a few counts of this clone. The chain has TRBV27 and TRBJ1-5; 8 bases are shared with TRBD1. In germline, CDR1 is MNHEY, CDR2 SMNVEV (reference sequence). The trim removed 6 bases at V and 5 bases at J, leaving 6 bases unmatched. The CDR3 sequence is 14 residues long. The CDR3 sequence: CASSHSQGDQPQHF. The CDR3 nucleotides are TGTGCCAGCAGCCACTCACAGGGGGATCAGCCCCAGCATTTT.

The chain carries TRBV12-5 and TRBJ2-7, with 8 bases aligning to TRBD2. The CDR3 has 15 residues. The junction had 8 bases not matched to a gene; V was cut back by 7 bases and J by 0 bases. Germline values: CDR1 LGHNT, CDR2 FRNRAP. CDR3 in amino acids: CASAMGGGSSYEQYF. Written as DNA, the CDR3 is TGTGCTAGTGCCATGGGCGGGGGGAGCTCCTACGAGCAGTACTTC.

V and J are TRBV19 and TRBJ2-3; no definite D call. V was cut by 5 bases and J by 0 bases, with 15 bases left in between. The CDR3 consists of 16 residues. Germline lookup yields CDR1 LNHDA and CDR2 SQIVND (reference sequence). The DNA of the CDR3 is TGTGCCAGTAGTCCCGCTGGCGGAACTAGCACAGATACGCAGTATTTT. It translates to CASSPAGGTSTDTQYF.

The chain recombines TRBV5-1 with TRBJ2-7, with D perhaps TRBD1 or TRBD2 (5 bases each). Germline V gives CDR1 SGHRS, CDR2 YFSETQ. Trimming pared 4 bases from V and 0 bases from J, leaving 8 bases between. The CDR3 totals 13 residues. CDR3 region: CASSEGSSYEQYF. CDR3 coding DNA: TGCGCCAGCAGCGAGGGGAGCTCCTACGAGCAGTACTTC.

The chain links TRBV5-1 to TRBJ2-5; 14 positions agree with TRBD2. After removal of 7 bases from V and 5 bases from J, the junction contained 13 bases not matched to a gene. CDR3 size: 17 residues. The germline V gene encodes CDR1 SGHRS and CDR2 YFSETQ. CDR3 DNA: TGCGCCAGCGGAAGGAGGGAGAGGACTAGCGGGGGGGAGACCCAGTACTTC. Protein sequence: CASGRRERTSGGETQYF.

This clone was counted a few times. The V call is TRBV20-1, the J call TRBJ2-1; D not certain. Trimming pared 3 bases from V and 8 bases from J, leaving 8 bases between. Germline V gene sequence: CDR1 DFQATT, CDR2 SNEGSKA (reference sequence). The CDR3 has 11 residues. CDR3 sequence: CSASILHEQFF. In DNA form, the CDR3 reads TGCAGTGCTAGTATTCTGCATGAGCAGTTCTTC.

The rearrangement links TRBV21-1 to TRBJ1-1; TRBD1 is taken as the D call from the table, unchecked against the DNA. TRBV21-1 is given as a pseudogene. The CDR3 extends over 16 amino acids. The CDR3 DNA reads TGTGCCAGCAGCTTTCAGGGGGGTATTGAGAACACTGAAGCTTTCTTT. It translates to CASSFQGGIENTEAFF.

The chain has TRBV29-1 and TRBJ2-4; 10 nucleotides match TRBD1. V was clipped by 5 bases and J by 6 bases; unmatched bases: 4. Per germline, CDR1 SQVTM and CDR2 ANQGSEA. This CDR3 region has 13 residues. CDR3 in amino acids: CSVSDRGLNIQYF. The CDR3 DNA reads TGCAGCGTTTCGGACAGGGGGTTAAACATTCAGTACTTC.

This rearrangement joins TRBV5-1 to TRBJ1-4; 7 nucleotides align to TRBD1. After removal of 5 bases from V and 4 bases from J, the junction contained 8 bases not matched to a gene. CDR3 length: 15 residues. Germline V gene lookup returns CDR1 SGHRS and CDR2 YFSETQ. CDR3 residues: CASRGRDSLNEKLFF. The CDR3, as DNA: TGCGCCAGCAGGGGGAGGGACAGCCTTAATGAAAAACTGTTTTTT.

The chain couples TRBV27 to TRBJ2-1, with D hard to call. This CDR3 contains 13 residues. V was cut by 2 bases and J by 7 bases, with 9 bases left in between. The germline V gene has CDR1 MNHEY and CDR2 SMNVEV (reference sequence). CDR3 in amino acids: CASSLSRHNEQFF. For the CDR3, the DNA is TGTGCCAGCAGTTTAAGCCGACATAATGAGCAGTTCTTC.

Here the CDR3 reads CASSQAGAGPYEQYF. CDR3 DNA sequence: TGCGCCAGCAGCCAAGCGGGGGCGGGTCCCTACGAGCAGTACTTC. The chain carries TRBV4-1 and TRBJ2-7; D is perhaps TRBD1 or TRBD2 (6 bases each). Trimming cost V 1 base and J 2 bases, with 12 bases left between them. The germline gives CDR1 MGHRA, CDR2 YSYEKL. The CDR3 spans 15 residues.

The V and J genes are TRBV5-1 and TRBJ1-2, with D tentatively TRBD1 (5 bases). Trimming removed 0 bases from V and 6 bases from J, with 15 bases in between. CDR1 SGHRS and CDR2 YFSETQ come from the germline V gene. The CDR3 runs to 15 residues. The DNA for the CDR3 is TGCGCCAGCAGCTTGGGGGGACGGCAGAGTGATGGCTACACCTTC. It codes for CASSLGGRQSDGYTF.

This chain uses TRBV29-1 with TRBJ2-3; 7 bases agree with TRBD1. Germline-derived CDR1 and CDR2 are SQVTM and ANQGSEA. CDR3 length: 12 residues. The junction had 6 bases not matched to a gene; V was cut back by 3 bases and J by 9 bases. DNA of the CDR3: TGCAGCGTTGAGTACCCAGGGGGAACGCAGTATTTT. Protein sequence: CSVEYPGGTQYF.

This clone was detected only once. V gene TRBV7-8 combines with J gene TRBJ2-7, with D possibly TRBD1 on 6 matching bases. Between the trimmed V and J ends, which lost 5 bases and 0 bases, there was a span of 23 bases. CDR1 is SGHVS and CDR2 is FQNEAQ in the germline V gene. This CDR3 has 18 residues. The CDR3 DNA sequence: TGTGCCAGCAGCCCTTATATCCTCAGGGGCCAAGTCTCCTACGAGCAGTACTTC. Translating gives CASSPYILRGQVSYEQYF.

This chain links TRBV30 with TRBJ1-4, with TRBD1 identical over 9 bases. This CDR3 region has 15 residues. The germline gives CDR1 GTSNPN, CDR2 SVGIG (reference sequence). The V gene end was trimmed by 3 bases and the J gene end by 7 bases; junction bases not matched to a gene: 9. The CDR3, as DNA: TGTGCCTGGAGCCCCGGGACAGGGTTAAGTGAAAAACTGTTTTTT. Protein sequence: CAWSPGTGLSEKLFF.

This chain links TRBV28 with TRBJ2-1; TRBD2 matches 11 bases. In germline, CDR1 is MDHEN, CDR2 SYDVKM. V lost 4 bases, J lost 9 bases, and 14 bases stayed unmatched. This CDR3 comprises 17 residues. CDR3 sequence: CASSSPVAGGSGVEQFF. CDR3 sequence (DNA): TGTGCCAGCAGTTCCCCCGTAGCGGGAGGGTCTGGGGTTGAGCAGTTCTTC.

V usage is TRBV5-5 and J usage is TRBJ1-5, with D unresolved. There are 19 residues in the CDR3. Between the trimmed V and J ends, which lost 4 bases and 3 bases, there was a span of 26 bases. The V gene's germline CDR1 is SGHKS and CDR2 YYEKEE (reference sequence). CDR3 bases: TGTGCCAGCAGCCAATGGGGTCGTATTCCGGGGTCCTTCAATCAGCCCCAGCATTTT. Translation: CASSQWGRIPGSFNQPQHF.

This sequence joins TRBV2 and TRBJ1-2, with D possibly TRBD1 on 6 matching bases. V dropped 7 bases and J dropped 2 bases, with 14 bases sitting between them. Germline assignment: CDR1 SNHLY and CDR2 FYNNEI. The CDR3 has 14 amino acids. CDR3 bases: TGTGCCAGCACCGAAGGGGGGGCAAACTATGGCTACACCTTC. It encodes CASTEGGANYGYTF.

DNA for the CDR3: TGTGCCAGCAGTGCGGCAGAACTAGCGGGGCAAGAGACCCAGTACTTC. Its translation is CASSAAELAGQETQYF. The genes are TRBV2 and TRBJ2-5, with 10 nucleotides matching TRBD2. V shed 4 bases, J shed 2 bases, and the junction held 7 bases outside the gene matches. This CDR3 region has 16 residues. Germline values: CDR1 SNHLY, CDR2 FYNNEI.

The chain combines TRBV15 with TRBJ2-7; either TRBD1 or TRBD2 may fit D (5 bases each). V lost 0 bases and J 6 bases, leaving 9 bases between the germline ends. Per germline, CDR1 LNHNV and CDR2 YYDKDF (reference sequence). CDR3 length: 13 residues. The CDR3 protein is CATSRDRGREQYF. Written as DNA, the CDR3 is TGTGCCACCAGCAGAGATCGGGGCCGCGAGCAGTACTTC. Using reference TRBV15 and TRBJ2-7 for the parts outside the CDR3, the full variable domain is DAMVIQNPRYQVTQFGKPVTLSCSQTLNHNVMYWYQQKSSQAPKLLFHYYDKDFNNEADTPDNFQSRRPNTSFCFLDIRSPGLGDTAMYLCATSRDRGREQYFGPGTRLTVT.

The chain combines TRBV18 with TRBJ2-2; perhaps TRBD1 as D (5 bases). The CDR3 runs 15 residues. Between the trimmed V and J ends, which lost 8 bases and 2 bases, there was a span of 15 bases. Germline V gene data show CDR1 as KGHSH and CDR2 as LQKENI. The CDR3 here is CASATGNLNTGELFF. Here the CDR3 DNA reads TGTGCCAGCGCCACAGGAAACTTAAACACCGGGGAGCTGTTTTTT.

The V call is TRBV19, the J call TRBJ1-1; tentative D call: TRBD1 (6 bases). The CDR3 length is 15 residues. Trimming removed 0 bases from V and 0 bases from J, with 8 bases in between. Germline lookup yields CDR1 LNHDA and CDR2 SQIVND (reference sequence). CDR3 residues: CASSIDDRLNTEAFF. The CDR3, as DNA: TGTGCCAGTAGTATAGACGACAGGTTGAACACTGAAGCTTTCTTT.